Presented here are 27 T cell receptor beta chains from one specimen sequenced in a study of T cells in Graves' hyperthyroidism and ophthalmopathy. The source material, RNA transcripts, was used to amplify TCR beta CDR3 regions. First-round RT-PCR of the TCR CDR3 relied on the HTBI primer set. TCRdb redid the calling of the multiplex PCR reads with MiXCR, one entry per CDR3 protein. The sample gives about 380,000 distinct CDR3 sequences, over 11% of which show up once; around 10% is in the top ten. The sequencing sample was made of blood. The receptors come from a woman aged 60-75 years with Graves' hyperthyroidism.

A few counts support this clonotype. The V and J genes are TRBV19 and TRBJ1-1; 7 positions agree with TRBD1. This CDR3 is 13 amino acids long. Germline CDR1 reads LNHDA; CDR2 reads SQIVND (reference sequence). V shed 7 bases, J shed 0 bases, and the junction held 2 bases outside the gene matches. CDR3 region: CASTDRVNTEAFF. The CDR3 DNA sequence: TGTGCCAGTACCGACAGGGTGAACACTGAAGCTTTCTTT.

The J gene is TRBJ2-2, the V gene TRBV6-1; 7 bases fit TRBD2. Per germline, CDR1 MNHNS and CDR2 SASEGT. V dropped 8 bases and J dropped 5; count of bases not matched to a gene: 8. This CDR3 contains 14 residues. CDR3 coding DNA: TGTGCCAGCGTAGGGCAGGGAGGGACCGGGGAGCTGTTTTTT. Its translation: CASVGQGGTGELFF.

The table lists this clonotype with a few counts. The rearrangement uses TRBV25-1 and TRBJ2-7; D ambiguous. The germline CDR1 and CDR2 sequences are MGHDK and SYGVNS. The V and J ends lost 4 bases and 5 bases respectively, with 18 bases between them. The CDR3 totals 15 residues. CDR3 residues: CASSGGVGKVNEQYF. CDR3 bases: TGTGCCAGCAGTGGGGGTGTGGGAAAAGTCAACGAGCAGTACTTC.

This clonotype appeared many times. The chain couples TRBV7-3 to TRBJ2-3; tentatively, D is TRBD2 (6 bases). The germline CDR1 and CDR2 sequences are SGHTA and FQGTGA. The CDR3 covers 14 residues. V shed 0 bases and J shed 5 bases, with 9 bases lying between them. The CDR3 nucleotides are TGTGCCAGCAGCTTAACGGGAGGCGTAGATACGCAGTATTTT. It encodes CASSLTGGVDTQYF.

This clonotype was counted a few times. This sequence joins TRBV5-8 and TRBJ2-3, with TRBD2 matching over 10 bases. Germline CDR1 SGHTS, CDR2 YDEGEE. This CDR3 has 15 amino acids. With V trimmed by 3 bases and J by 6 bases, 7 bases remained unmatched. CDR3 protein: CASSSFGTSVDTQYF. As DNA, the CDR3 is TGTGCCAGCAGCTCTTTCGGGACTAGCGTGGATACGCAGTATTTT.

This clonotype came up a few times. CDR3 sequence reads: CSAGDRDQPQHF. The CDR3 nucleotides are TGCAGTGCTGGGGACAGGGATCAGCCCCAGCATTTT. The chain recombines TRBV20-1 with TRBJ1-5, with TRBD1 matching over 9 bases. The CDR3 spans 12 residues. From germline, CDR1 is DFQATT and CDR2 SNEGSKA (reference sequence). The J segment lost 5 bases and the V segment lost 5 bases, leaving 1 base of the junction unmatched.

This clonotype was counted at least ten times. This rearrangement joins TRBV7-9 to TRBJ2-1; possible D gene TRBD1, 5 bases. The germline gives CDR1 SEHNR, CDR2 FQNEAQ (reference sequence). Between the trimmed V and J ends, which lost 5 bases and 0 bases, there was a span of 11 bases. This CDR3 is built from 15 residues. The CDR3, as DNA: TGTGCCAGCAGCCAGGGTGGGCTCTCCTACAATGAGCAGTTCTTC. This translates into CASSQGGLSYNEQFF.

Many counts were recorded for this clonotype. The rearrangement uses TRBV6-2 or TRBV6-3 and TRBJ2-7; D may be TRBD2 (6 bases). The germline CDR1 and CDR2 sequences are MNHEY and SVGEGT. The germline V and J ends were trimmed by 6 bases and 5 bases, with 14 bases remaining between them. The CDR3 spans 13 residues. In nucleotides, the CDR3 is TGTGCCAGCAGCCGGGACTTCAGGAACGAGCAGTACTTC. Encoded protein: CASSRDFRNEQYF.

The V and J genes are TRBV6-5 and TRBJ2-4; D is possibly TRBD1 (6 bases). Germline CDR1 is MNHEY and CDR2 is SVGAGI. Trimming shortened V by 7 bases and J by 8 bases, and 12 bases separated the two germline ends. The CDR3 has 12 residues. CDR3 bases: TGTGCCAGCACACTCGAGGGGGACATTCAGTACTTC. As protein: CASTLEGDIQYF.

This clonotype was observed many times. CDR3: CASSLDAGPAEPQHF. The CDR3 DNA is TGTGCCAGCAGCTTAGATGCAGGGCCGGCAGAGCCCCAGCATTTT. The rearrangement uses TRBV11-2 and TRBJ1-5; D is perhaps TRBD1 (5 bases). The germline gives CDR1 SGHAT, CDR2 FQNNGV. The CDR3 loop spans 15 amino acids. The germline V and J ends were trimmed by 0 bases and 8 bases, with 14 bases remaining between them.

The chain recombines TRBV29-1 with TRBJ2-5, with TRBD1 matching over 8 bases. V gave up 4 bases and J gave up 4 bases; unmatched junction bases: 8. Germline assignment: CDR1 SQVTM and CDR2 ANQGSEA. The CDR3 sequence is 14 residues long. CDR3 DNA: TGCAGCGTTGGAACAGGGGGAAGGGGAGAGACCCAGTACTTC. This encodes CSVGTGGRGETQYF.

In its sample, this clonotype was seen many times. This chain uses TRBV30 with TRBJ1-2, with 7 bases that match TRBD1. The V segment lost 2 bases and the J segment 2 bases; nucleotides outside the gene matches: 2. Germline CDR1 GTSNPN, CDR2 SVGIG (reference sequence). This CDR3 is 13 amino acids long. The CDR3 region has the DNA TGTGCCTGGAGTCGGGACAGAAACTATGGCTACACCTTC. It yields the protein CAWSRDRNYGYTF.

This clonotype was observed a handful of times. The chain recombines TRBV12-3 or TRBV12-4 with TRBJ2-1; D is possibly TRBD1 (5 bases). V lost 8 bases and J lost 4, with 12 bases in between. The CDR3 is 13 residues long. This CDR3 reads CASGANLYNEQFF. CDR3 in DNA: TGTGCCAGCGGGGCTAACCTTTACAATGAGCAGTTCTTC.

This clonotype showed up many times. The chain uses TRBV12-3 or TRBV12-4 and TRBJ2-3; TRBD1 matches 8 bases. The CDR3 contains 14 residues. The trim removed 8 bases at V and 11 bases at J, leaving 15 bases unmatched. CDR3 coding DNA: TGTGCCAGCGGCCCGGGACAGGCTGGGTGGGAGCAGTATTTT. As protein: CASGPGQAGWEQYF.

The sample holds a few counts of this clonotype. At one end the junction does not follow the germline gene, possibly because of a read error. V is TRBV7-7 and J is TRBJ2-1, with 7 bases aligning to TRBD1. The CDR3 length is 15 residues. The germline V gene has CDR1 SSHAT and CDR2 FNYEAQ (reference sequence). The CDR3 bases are TGTGCTAGCAGCCTGGGACCCAGGGGGTACAATGAGCAGTTCTTC. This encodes CASSLGPRGYNEQFF.

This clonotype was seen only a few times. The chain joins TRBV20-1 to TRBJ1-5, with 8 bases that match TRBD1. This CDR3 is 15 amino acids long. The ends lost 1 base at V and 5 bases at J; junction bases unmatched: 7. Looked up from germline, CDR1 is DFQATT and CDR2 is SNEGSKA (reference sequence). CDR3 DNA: TGCAGTGCTAGAGCCGGACAGGGCATCCATCAGCCCCAGCATTTT. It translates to CSARAGQGIHQPQHF.

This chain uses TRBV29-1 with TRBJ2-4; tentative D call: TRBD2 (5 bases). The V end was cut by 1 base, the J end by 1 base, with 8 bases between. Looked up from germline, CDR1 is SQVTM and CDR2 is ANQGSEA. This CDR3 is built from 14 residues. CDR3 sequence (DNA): TGCAGCGTTGAAGGGCGCGGGGCCAAAAACATTCAGTACTTC. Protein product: CSVEGRGAKNIQYF.

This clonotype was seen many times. The CDR3 coding sequence is TGTGCCAGCAGCTCCGGGACAGGAAAGAAAGAGACCCAGTACTTC. This translates into CASSSGTGKKETQYF. The chain is built from TRBV12-3 or TRBV12-4 and TRBJ2-5; 8 nucleotides align to TRBD1. The ends lost 6 bases at V and 3 bases at J; junction bases unmatched: 9. This CDR3 comprises 15 residues.

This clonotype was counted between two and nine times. CDR3 amino acids: CATPGQGPNEQFF. DNA of the CDR3: TGTGCCACCCCAGGACAGGGCCCTAATGAGCAGTTCTTC. J is TRBJ2-1 and V is TRBV7-9; 8 bases agree with TRBD1. Germline values: CDR1 SEHNR, CDR2 FQNEAQ (reference sequence). The junction had 9 bases not matched to a gene; V was cut back by 10 bases and J by 7 bases. This CDR3 has 13 amino acids.

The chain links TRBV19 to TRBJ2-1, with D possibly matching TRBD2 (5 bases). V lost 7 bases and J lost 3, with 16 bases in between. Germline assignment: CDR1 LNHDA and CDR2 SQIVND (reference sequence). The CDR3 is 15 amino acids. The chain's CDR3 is CASTYRRAHYNEQFF. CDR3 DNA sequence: TGTGCCAGTACTTATCGGCGGGCCCACTACAATGAGCAGTTCTTC.

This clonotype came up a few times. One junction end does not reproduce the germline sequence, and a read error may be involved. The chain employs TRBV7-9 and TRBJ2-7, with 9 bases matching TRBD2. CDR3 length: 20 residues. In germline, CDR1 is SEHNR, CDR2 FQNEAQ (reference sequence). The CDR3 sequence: CACSYPGYEASGALSYEQYF. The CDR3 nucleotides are TGTGCCTGCAGCTACCCAGGGTACGAGGCTAGCGGGGCCTTGAGCTACGAGCAGTACTTC.

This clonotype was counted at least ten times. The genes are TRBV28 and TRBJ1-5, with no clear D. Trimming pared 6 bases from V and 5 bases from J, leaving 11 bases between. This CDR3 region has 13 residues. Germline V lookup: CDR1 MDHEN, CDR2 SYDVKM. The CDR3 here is CASRGRRDQPQHF. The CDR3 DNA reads TGTGCCAGCAGAGGACGGAGAGATCAGCCCCAGCATTTT. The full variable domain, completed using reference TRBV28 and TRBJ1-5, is DVKVTQSSRYLVKRTGEKVFLECVQDMDHENMFWYRQDPGLGLRLIYFSYDVKMKEKGDIPEGYSVSREKKERFSLILESASTNQTSMYLCASRGRRDQPQHFGDGTRLSIL.

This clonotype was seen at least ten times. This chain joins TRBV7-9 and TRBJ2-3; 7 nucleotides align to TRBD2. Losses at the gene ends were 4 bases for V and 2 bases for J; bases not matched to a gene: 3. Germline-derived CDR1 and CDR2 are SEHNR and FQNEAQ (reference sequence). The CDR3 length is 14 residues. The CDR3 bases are TGTGCCAGCAGCTCGGGACTACCCACAGATACGCAGTATTTT. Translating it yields CASSSGLPTDTQYF.

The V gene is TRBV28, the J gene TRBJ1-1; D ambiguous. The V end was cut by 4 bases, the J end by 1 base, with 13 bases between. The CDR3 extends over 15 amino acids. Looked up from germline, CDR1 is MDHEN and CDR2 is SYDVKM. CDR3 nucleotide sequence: TGTGCCAGCAGTTCCCAAGGCAGGCGGAACACTGAAGCTTTCTTT. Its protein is CASSSQGRRNTEAFF. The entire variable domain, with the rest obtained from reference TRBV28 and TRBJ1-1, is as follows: DVKVTQSSRYLVKRTGEKVFLECVQDMDHENMFWYRQDPGLGLRLIYFSYDVKMKEKGDIPEGYSVSREKKERFSLILESASTNQTSMYLCASSSQGRRNTEAFFGQGTRLTVV.

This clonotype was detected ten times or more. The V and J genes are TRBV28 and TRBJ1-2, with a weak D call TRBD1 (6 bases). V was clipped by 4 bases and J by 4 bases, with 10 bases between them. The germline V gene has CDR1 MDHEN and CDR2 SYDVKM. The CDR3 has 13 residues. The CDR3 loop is CASSSDRSYGYTF. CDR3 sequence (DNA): TGTGCCAGCAGTTCGGACAGATCCTATGGCTACACCTTC.

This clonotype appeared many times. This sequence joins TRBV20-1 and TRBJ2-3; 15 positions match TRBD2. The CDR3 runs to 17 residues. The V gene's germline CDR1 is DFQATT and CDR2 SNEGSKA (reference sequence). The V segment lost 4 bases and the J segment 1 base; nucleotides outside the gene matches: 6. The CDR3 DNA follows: TGCAGTGCTACCGGGACTAGCGGGAGGCAGGGCACAGATACGCAGTATTTT. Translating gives CSATGTSGRQGTDTQYF.

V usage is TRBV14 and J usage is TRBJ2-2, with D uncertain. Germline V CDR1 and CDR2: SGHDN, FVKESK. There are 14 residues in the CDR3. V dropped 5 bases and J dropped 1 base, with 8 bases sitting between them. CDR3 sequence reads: CASSSIKNTGELFF. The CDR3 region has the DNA TGTGCCAGCAGCTCAATTAAGAACACCGGGGAGCTGTTTTTT.